The source of this TCR beta chain is a study of molecular identifiers for immune sequencing clone quantification. TCRdb used MiXCR to reprocess the PCR reads, holding one entry per CDR3 protein. The data hold some 89,000 distinct CDR3 sequences, with 20% to 25% observed a single time. This clonotype appeared many times. This CDR3 comprises 14 residues. CDR1 is SGHDT and CDR2 is YYEEEE in the germline V gene. The V end lost 0 bases, the J end lost 6 bases, and 10 bases lay between the germline ends. The rearrangement uses TRBV5-6 and TRBJ1-5; D gene unclear. This TCR derives from a human donor in good health. Some libraries in this study had Jurkat cell RNA spiked in. Source material: naive CD8+ T cells from blood, with Jurkat cell RNA spiked in. Subset: FACS-sorted CD8+CD4-CCR7+CD45RA+ naive T cells. CDR3 amino acids: CASSLAVEGQPQHF. The CDR3 DNA is TGTGCCAGCAGCTTGGCTGTGGAGGGTCAGCCCCAGCATTTT.